This paragraph reports one T cell receptor beta chain. Measured with immunoSEQ multiplex PCR; TCRdb has only the in-frame clones, and not every one. The sample has roughly 100,000 clones; more than 80% are singletons. There are 14 residues in the CDR3. Germline V CDR1 and CDR2: KGHSH, LQKENI. After removal of 3 bases from V and 4 bases from J, the junction contained 0 bases not matched to a gene. This record comes from a study of blood T cell repertoires in COVID-19. V usage is TRBV18 and J usage is TRBJ1-5; 10 bases match TRBD1. The receptor was derived from a human donor in a cohort sampled during active COVID-19. The sequencing sample was made of peripheral blood. CDR3 nucleotide sequence: TGTGCCAGCTCACCGGGACAGGGGAATCAGCCCCAGCATTTT. Translated: CASSPGQGNQPQHF. Full variable domain (missing parts from reference TRBV18 and TRBJ1-5): NAGVMQNPRHLVRRRGQEARLRCSPMKGHSHVYWYRQLPEEGLKFMVYLQKENIIDESGMPKERFSAEFPKEGPSILRIQQVVRGDSAAYFCASSPGQGNQPQHFGDGTRLSIL.